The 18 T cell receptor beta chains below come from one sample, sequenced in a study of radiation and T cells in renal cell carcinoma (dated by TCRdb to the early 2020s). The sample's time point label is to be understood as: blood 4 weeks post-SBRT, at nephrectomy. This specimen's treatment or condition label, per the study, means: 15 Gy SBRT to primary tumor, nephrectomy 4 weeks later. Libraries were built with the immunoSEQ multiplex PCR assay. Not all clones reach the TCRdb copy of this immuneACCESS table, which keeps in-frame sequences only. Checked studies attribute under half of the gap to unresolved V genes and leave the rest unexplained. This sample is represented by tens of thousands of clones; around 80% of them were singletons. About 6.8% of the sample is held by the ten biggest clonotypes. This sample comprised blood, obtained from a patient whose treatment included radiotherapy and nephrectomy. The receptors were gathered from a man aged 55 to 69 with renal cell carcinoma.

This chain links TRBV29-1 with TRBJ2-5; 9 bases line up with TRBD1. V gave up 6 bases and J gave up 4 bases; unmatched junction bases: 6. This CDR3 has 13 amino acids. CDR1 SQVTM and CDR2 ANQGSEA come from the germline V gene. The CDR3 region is CSVAGTGPETQYF. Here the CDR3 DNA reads TGCAGCGTGGCCGGGACAGGGCCAGAGACCCAGTACTTC.

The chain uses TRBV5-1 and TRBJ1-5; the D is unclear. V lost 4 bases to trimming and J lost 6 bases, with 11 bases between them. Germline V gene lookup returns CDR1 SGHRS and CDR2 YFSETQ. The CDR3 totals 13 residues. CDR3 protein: CASSVETSQPQHF. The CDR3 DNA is TGCGCCAGCAGCGTCGAAACTTCTCAGCCCCAGCATTTT.

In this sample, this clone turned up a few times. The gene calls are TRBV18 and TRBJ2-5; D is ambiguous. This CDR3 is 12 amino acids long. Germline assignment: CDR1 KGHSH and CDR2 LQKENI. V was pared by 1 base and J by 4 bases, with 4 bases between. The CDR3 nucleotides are TGTGCCAGCTCACCACAGTTAGAGACCCAGTACTTC. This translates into CASSPQLETQYF.

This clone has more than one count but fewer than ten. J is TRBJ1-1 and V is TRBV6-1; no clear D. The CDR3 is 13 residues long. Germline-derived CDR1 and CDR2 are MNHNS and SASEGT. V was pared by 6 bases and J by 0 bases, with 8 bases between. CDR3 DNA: TGTGCCAGCAGGGAGGGTTTGAACACTGAAGCTTTCTTT. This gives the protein CASREGLNTEAFF.

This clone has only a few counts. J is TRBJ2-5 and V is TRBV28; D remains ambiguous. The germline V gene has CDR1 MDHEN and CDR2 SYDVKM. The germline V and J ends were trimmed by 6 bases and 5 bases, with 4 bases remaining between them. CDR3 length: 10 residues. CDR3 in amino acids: CASSDETQYF. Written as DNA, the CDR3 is TGTGCCAGCAGCGATGAGACCCAGTACTTC.

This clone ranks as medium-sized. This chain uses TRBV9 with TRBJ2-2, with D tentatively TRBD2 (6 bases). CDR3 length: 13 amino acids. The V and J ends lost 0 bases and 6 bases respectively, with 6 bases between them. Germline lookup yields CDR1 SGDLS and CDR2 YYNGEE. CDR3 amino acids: CASSVGEAGELFF. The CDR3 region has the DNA TGTGCCAGCAGCGTAGGGGAGGCCGGGGAGCTGTTTTTT.

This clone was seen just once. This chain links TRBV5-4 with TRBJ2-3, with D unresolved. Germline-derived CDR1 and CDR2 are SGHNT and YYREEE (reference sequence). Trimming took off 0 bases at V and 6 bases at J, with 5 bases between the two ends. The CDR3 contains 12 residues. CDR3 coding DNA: TGTGCCAGCAGCTTGGATCGGGATACGCAGTATTTT. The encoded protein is CASSLDRDTQYF.

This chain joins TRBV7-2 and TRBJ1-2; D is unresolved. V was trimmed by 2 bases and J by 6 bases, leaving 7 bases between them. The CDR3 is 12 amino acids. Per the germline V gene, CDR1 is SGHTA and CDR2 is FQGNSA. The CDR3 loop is CASSLNGDGYTF. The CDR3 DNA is TGTGCCAGCAGCTTAAACGGGGATGGCTACACCTTC.

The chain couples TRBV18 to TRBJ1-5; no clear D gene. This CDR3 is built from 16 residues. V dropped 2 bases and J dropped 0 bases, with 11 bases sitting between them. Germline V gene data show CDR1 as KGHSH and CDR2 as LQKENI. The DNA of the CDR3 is TGTGCCAGCTCACCAGGTACAAGGGATAGCAATCAGCCCCAGCATTTT. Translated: CASSPGTRDSNQPQHF.

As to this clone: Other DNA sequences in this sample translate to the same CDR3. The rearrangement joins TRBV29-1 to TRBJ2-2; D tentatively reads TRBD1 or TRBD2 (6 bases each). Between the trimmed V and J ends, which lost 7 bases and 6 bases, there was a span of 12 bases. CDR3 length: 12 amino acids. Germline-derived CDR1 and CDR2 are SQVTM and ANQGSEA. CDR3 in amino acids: CSGAEGAGELFF. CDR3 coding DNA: TGCAGCGGAGCGGAGGGGGCCGGGGAGCTGTTTTTT.

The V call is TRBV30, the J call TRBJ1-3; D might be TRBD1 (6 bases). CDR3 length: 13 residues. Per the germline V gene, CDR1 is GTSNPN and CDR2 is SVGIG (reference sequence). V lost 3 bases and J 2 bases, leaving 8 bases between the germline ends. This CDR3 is CAWRRGAGNTIYF. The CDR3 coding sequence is TGTGCCTGGAGGAGGGGGGCTGGAAACACCATATATTTT.

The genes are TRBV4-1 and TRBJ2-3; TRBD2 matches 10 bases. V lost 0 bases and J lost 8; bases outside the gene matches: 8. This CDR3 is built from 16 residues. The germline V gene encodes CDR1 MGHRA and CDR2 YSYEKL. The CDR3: CASSQELRLAGATQYF. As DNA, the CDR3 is TGCGCCAGCAGCCAAGAATTAAGGCTAGCGGGGGCTACGCAGTATTTT.

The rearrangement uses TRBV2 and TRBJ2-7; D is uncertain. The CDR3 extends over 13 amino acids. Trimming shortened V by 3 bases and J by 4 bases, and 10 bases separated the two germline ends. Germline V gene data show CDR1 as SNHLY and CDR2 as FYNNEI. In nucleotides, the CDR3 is TGTGCCAGCAGTGAGTTGGGAACGTACGAGCAGTACGTC. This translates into CASSELGTYEQYV.

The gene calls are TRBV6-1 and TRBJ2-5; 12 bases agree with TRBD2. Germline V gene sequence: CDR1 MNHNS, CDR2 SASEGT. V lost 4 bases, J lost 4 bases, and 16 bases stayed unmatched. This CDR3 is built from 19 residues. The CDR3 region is CASSALAGGLRNSLETQYF. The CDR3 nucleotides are TGTGCCAGCAGTGCCCTAGCGGGAGGGTTACGAAACTCTCTAGAGACCCAGTACTTC.

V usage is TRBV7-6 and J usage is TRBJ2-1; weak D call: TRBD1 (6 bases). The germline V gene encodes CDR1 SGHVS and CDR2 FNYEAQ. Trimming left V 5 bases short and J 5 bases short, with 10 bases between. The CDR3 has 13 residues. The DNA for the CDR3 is TGTGCCAGCAGCCGCGGACAGCACAATGAGCAGTTCTTC. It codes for CASSRGQHNEQFF.

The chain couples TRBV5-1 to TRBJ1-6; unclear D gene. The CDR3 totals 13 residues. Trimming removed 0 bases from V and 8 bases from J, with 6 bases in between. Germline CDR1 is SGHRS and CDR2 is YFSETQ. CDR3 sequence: CASSLANDSPLHF. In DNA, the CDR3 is TGCGCCAGCAGCTTGGCCAACGATTCACCCCTCCACTTT.

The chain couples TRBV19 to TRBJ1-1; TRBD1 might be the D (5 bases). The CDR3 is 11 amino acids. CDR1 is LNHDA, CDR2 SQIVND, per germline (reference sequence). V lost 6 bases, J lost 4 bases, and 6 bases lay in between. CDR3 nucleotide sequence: TGTGCCAGTAGGAGGGGCACTGAAGCTTTCTTT. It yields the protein CASRRGTEAFF.

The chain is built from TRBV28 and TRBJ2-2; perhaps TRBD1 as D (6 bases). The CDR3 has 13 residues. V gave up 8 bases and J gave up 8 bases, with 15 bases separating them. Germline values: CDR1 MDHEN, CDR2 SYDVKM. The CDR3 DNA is TGTGCCAGCTCACAGGGAACTATGGGGGAGCTGTTTTTT. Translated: CASSQGTMGELFF.